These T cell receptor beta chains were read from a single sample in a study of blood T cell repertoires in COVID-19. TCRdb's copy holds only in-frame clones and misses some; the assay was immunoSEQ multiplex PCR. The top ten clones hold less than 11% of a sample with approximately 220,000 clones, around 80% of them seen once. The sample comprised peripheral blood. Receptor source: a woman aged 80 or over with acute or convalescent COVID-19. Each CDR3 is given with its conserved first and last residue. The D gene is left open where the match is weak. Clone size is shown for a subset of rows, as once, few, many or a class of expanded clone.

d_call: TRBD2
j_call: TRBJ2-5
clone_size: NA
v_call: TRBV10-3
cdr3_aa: CAITGGIQETQYF
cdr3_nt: TGTGCCATCACCGGGGGGATCCAAGAGACCCAGTACTTC

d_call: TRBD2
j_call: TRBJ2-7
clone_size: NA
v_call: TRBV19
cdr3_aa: CASNSGTHEQYF
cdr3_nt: TGTGCCAGTAATAGCGGGACCCACGAGCAGTACTTC

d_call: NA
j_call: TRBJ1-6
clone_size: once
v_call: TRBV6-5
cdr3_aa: CASSKTASPLHF
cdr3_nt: TGTGCCAGCAGTAAGACAGCTTCACCCCTCCACTTT

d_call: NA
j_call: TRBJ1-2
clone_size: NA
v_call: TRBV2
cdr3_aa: CASSSSTNYGYTF
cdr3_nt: TGTGCCAGCAGTTCTAGCACTAACTATGGCTACACCTTC

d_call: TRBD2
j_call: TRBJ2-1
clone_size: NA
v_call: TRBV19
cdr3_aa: CASSIRAGVGFNEQFF
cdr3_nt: TGTGCCAGTAGTATAAGGGCGGGAGTAGGCTTCAATGAGCAGTTCTTC

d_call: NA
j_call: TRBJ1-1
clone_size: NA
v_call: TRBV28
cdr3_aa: CANSLNTEAFF
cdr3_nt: TGTGCCAACTCACTCAACACTGAAGCTTTCTTT

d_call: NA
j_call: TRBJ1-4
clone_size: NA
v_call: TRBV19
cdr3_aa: CASRKTREEKLFF
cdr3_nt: TGTGCCAGTAGAAAGACGAGGGAGGAAAAACTGTTTTTT

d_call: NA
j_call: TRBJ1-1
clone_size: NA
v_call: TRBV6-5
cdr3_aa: CASSTHGETEAFF
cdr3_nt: TGTGCCAGCAGTACCCACGGGGAGACTGAAGCTTTCTTT

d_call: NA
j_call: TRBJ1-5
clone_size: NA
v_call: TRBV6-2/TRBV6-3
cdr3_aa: CASSHGNSNQPQHF
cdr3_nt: TGTGCCAGCAGTCACGGTAATAGCAATCAGCCCCAGCATTTT

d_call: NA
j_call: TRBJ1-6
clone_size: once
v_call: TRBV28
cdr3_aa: CASSLPENSPLHF
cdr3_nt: TGTGCCAGCAGTTTACCGGAGAATTCACCCCTCCACTTT

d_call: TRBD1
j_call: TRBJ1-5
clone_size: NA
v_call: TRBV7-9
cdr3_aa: CASSLVSGTGANQPQHF
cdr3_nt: TGTGCCAGCAGCTTAGTATCCGGGACAGGGGCAAATCAGCCCCAGCATTTT

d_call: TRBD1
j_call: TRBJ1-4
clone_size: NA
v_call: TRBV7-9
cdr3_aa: CASSLGQGIKLFF
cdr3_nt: TGTGCCAGCAGCTTGGGACAGGGGATCAAACTGTTTTTT